One and the same sample provided the 15 T cell receptor beta chains below, sequenced in a study of blood T cells in healthy people across ages. Alongside a J-beta primer mix, a sample-barcoded 5' primer served in a second PCR lasting about 6 to 12 cycles. TCRdb recomputed calls from the 5' RACE reads with MiXCR, one row per CDR3 protein. The sample has over 950,000 distinct CDR3 sequences; 45% to 60% are singletons. The sequenced sample was blood. All receptors come from a woman aged 60-75 years in good health.

This chain connects TRBV20-1 to TRBJ1-2, with D hard to call. V shed 0 bases and J shed 2 bases, with 7 bases lying between them. The CDR3 spans 13 residues. Germline V gene sequence: CDR1 DFQATT, CDR2 SNEGSKA (reference sequence). The CDR3 DNA is TGCAGTGCTAGAGATCAGGAGAACTATGGCTACACCTTC. It translates to CSARDQENYGYTF.

This clonotype has a handful of counts. This chain joins TRBV12-3 or TRBV12-4 and TRBJ2-7, with TRBD2 matching 14 bases. V shed 4 bases, J shed 6 bases, and the junction held 8 bases outside the gene matches. The CDR3 runs to 16 residues. CDR3 sequence (DNA): TGTGCCAGCAGTTCAATGACTAGCGGGAGGGCCGGCGAGCAGTACTTC. Translation gives CASSSMTSGRAGEQYF.

For this clonotype: One end of the junction does not line up with germline, which may come from a read error. The chain combines TRBV25-1 with TRBJ2-5; D possibly corresponds to TRBD1 (6 bases). Germline CDR1 MGHDK, CDR2 SYGVNS. The CDR3 has 13 residues. CDR3 region: CASSEGGQETRYF. For the CDR3, the DNA is TGTGCCAGCAGTGAAGGGGGCCAAGAGACCCGGTACTTC. The complete variable domain, with remaining parts taken from reference TRBV25-1 and TRBJ2-5, reads EADIYQTPRYLVIGTGKKITLECSQTMGHDKMYWYQQDPGMELHLIHYSYGVNSTEKGDLSSESTVSRIRTEHFPLTLESARPSHTSQYLCASSEGGQETRYFGPGTRLLVL.

This clonotype was observed a handful of times. Written as DNA, the CDR3 is TGTGCCAGCAGCAACCCTCTACCGGTGGCAGATACGCAGTATTTT. As protein: CASSNPLPVADTQYF. This chain links TRBV7-9 with TRBJ2-3, with D hard to call. The CDR3 has 15 residues. Germline V CDR1 and CDR2: SEHNR, FQNEAQ (reference sequence). V lost 5 bases and J 4 bases, leaving 16 bases between the germline ends.

The chain carries TRBV6-6 and TRBJ2-7; 9 positions match TRBD2. Germline loops: CDR1 MNHNY, CDR2 SVGAGI (reference sequence). The trim removed 2 bases at V and 7 bases at J, leaving 6 bases unmatched. The CDR3 contains 14 residues. As DNA, the CDR3 is TGTGCCAGCAGTTACGGCGGGAGGGCCAAAGAGCAGTACTTC. Amino acid sequence: CASSYGGRAKEQYF.

This clonotype was found a few times. The chain recombines TRBV11-2 with TRBJ2-7; TRBD2 matches at 10 bases. Germline CDR1 is SGHAT and CDR2 is FQNNGV. The CDR3 sequence is 17 residues long. V lost 2 bases and J lost 4; bases outside the gene matches: 11. Written as DNA, the CDR3 is TGTGCCAGCAGCTTAACTTCTGGGGCTAGCGGGAGTTACGAGCAGTACTTC. As protein: CASSLTSGASGSYEQYF.

This clonotype was observed a single time. The V gene is TRBV7-6, the J gene TRBJ2-1; D is uncertain. Trimming stripped 0 bases from V and 3 bases from J, with 15 bases between. This CDR3 has 17 residues. Germline lookup yields CDR1 SGHVS and CDR2 FNYEAQ. In DNA form, the CDR3 reads TGTGCCAGCAGCTTAGCGCATGGCTACCTCCTCTACAATGAGCAGTTCTTC. It is translated as CASSLAHGYLLYNEQFF.

This sequence joins TRBV20-1 and TRBJ2-1, with D unclear. This CDR3 has 14 residues. The germline CDR1 and CDR2 sequences are DFQATT and SNEGSKA (reference sequence). V lost 3 bases to trimming and J lost 6 bases, with 15 bases between them. CDR3 loop: CSASTGTWSNEQFF. The CDR3 DNA sequence: TGCAGTGCTAGTACCGGCACTTGGAGCAATGAGCAGTTCTTC.

This clonotype showed up just once. The V gene is TRBV25-1, the J gene TRBJ2-3; possibly TRBD1 for D (7 bases). The germline gives CDR1 MGHDK, CDR2 SYGVNS. The CDR3 has 19 amino acids. The germline V and J ends were trimmed by 6 bases and 7 bases, with 32 bases remaining between them. As DNA, the CDR3 is TGTGCCAGCAGCACGCGGGTTGCAGGGGGGATAACGTCGTCATATACGCAGTATTTT. It specifies CASSTRVAGGITSSYTQYF.

The rearrangement joins TRBV5-6 to TRBJ2-2; tentatively, D is TRBD1 (5 bases). Trimming shortened V by 0 bases and J by 4 bases, and 13 bases separated the two germline ends. CDR3 size: 16 residues. CDR1 SGHDT and CDR2 YYEEEE come from the germline V gene. The CDR3 DNA reads TGTGCCAGCAGCTTGGAGGCAGGACAACGCACCGGGGAGCTGTTTTTT. Protein sequence: CASSLEAGQRTGELFF.

This chain joins TRBV7-9 and TRBJ2-3, with D uncertain. The length of the CDR3 is 14 residues. The V end was cut by 3 bases, the J end by 0 bases, with 7 bases between. CDR1 and CDR2 (germline): SEHNR, FQNEAQ (reference sequence). The CDR3 loop reads CASSFDFSTDTQYF. The DNA for the CDR3 is TGTGCCAGCAGCTTCGATTTCAGCACAGATACGCAGTATTTT. The whole variable domain, filled in from reference TRBV7-9 and TRBJ2-3, reads DTGVSQNPRHKITKRGQNVTFRCDPISEHNRLYWYRQTLGQGPEFLTYFQNEAQLEKSRLLSDRFSAERPKGSFSTLEIQRTEQGDSAMYLCASSFDFSTDTQYFGPGTRLTVL.

A few counts support this clonotype. The rearrangement links TRBV20-1 to TRBJ2-7; D remains unclear. V lost 2 bases to trimming and J lost 6 bases, with 8 bases between them. CDR1 is DFQATT, CDR2 SNEGSKA, per germline (reference sequence). CDR3 size: 11 residues. The CDR3 is CSARIALEQYF. CDR3 DNA sequence: TGCAGTGCTAGAATAGCCCTCGAGCAGTACTTC.

The chain combines TRBV15 with TRBJ2-5, with D maybe TRBD2 (6 bases). Between the trimmed V and J ends, which lost 2 bases and 11 bases, there was a span of 24 bases. CDR1 and CDR2 from the germline V gene are LNHNV and YYDKDF (reference sequence). This CDR3 spans 16 amino acids. This chain's CDR3 is CATSRRAGIHYNEQYF. The CDR3 nucleotides are TGTGCCACCAGCAGACGTGCGGGAATCCACTACAATGAGCAGTACTTC.

The chain combines TRBV6-1 with TRBJ2-7; TRBD2 matches 12 bases. The ends lost 6 bases at V and 7 bases at J; junction bases unmatched: 16. This CDR3 is built from 17 residues. In germline, CDR1 is MNHNS, CDR2 SASEGT. The CDR3 DNA follows: TGTGCCAGCAGCCGCTACCCTAGCGGGAGGGACTACAATGAGCAGTACTTC. As protein: CASSRYPSGRDYNEQYF.

The chain employs TRBV27 and TRBJ2-7, with 10 nucleotides matching TRBD2. Per germline, CDR1 MNHEY and CDR2 SMNVEV (reference sequence). The CDR3 spans 14 residues. Unmatched junction bases numbered 6, after V lost 6 bases and J lost 4 bases. The DNA of the CDR3 is TGTGCCAGCAGGCGGACTAGCGGAGCTTACGAGCAGTACTTC. Encoded protein: CASRRTSGAYEQYF.